The 18 T cell receptor beta chains reported below all come from one sample, sequenced in a study of OX40 agonist ivuxolimab in advanced cancers. Repertoires were generated with immunoSEQ multiplex PCR, while TCRdb's copy carries only in-frame clones and drops some. The data contain approximately 99,000 clones, about 96% of them singletons. The material was CD4+ or CD8+ T cells sorted from blood, obtained in a trial of the OX40 agonist ivuxolimab. Receptor source: an adult with an advanced solid tumor such as melanoma, head and neck, liver or kidney cancer.

CDR3 nucleotide sequence: TGTGCCAGCAGCGGGACAACCGACTATGGCTACACCTTC. It translates to CASSGTTDYGYTF. The chain carries TRBV6-5 and TRBJ1-2; weak D call: TRBD1 (6 bases). The CDR3 is made up of 13 amino acids. CDR1 is MNHEY, CDR2 SVGAGI, per germline. Trimming removed 6 bases at V and 3 bases at J, with 11 bases between.

The chain has TRBV19 and TRBJ2-5; D possibly corresponds to TRBD1 (5 bases). The V gene lost 1 base and the J gene lost 9 bases, with 9 bases spanning the gap. Per the germline V gene, CDR1 is LNHDA and CDR2 is SQIVND (reference sequence). This CDR3 is built from 12 residues. CDR3 amino acids: CASSIGGAAQYF. In nucleotides, the CDR3 is TGTGCCAGTAGTATAGGGGGCGCGGCCCAGTACTTC.

The genes are TRBV4-3 and TRBJ1-2, with D hard to call. The germline CDR1 and CDR2 sequences are LGHNA and YSLEER. This CDR3 region has 17 residues. V lost 3 bases and J lost 2, with 19 bases in between. CDR3 sequence: CASSQDPPGRENYGYTF. The CDR3 bases are TGCGCCAGCAGCCAGGACCCCCCCGGGAGAGAGAACTATGGCTACACCTTC.

J is TRBJ2-1 and V is TRBV27; D gene unclear. V was clipped by 5 bases and J by 8 bases, with 7 bases between them. Germline CDR1 and CDR2: MNHEY and SMNVEV (reference sequence). This CDR3 spans 11 amino acids. CDR3: CASSLLHEQFF. Written as DNA, the CDR3 is TGTGCCAGCAGTCTCCTGCATGAGCAGTTCTTC.

The chain links TRBV2 to TRBJ2-5; tentative D call: TRBD2 (6 bases). V was pared by 7 bases and J by 4 bases, with 16 bases between. The CDR3 is made up of 14 amino acids. Germline CDR1 and CDR2: SNHLY and FYNNEI. The CDR3: CASIRGTGTETQYF. CDR3 nucleotides: TGTGCCAGCATCCGGGGGACGGGAACAGAGACCCAGTACTTC.

The chain carries TRBV7-9 and TRBJ2-5; TRBD2 aligns across 8 bases. Trimming cost V 7 bases and J 3 bases; bases outside gene matches: 7. The CDR3 spans 14 residues. The germline gives CDR1 SEHNR, CDR2 FQNEAQ (reference sequence). Here the CDR3 reads CASTLEAGEETQYF. CDR3 coding DNA: TGTGCCAGCACCTTGGAAGCGGGAGAAGAGACCCAGTACTTC.

J is TRBJ1-2 and V is TRBV9; perhaps TRBD1 as D (6 bases). The CDR3 runs to 14 residues. V lost 0 bases and J 3 bases, leaving 9 bases between the germline ends. CDR1 SGDLS and CDR2 YYNGEE come from the germline V gene. CDR3 loop: CASSVAGGDYGYTF. DNA of the CDR3: TGTGCCAGCAGCGTAGCTGGGGGCGACTATGGCTACACCTTC.

This clone was seen a few times. The chain joins TRBV7-8 to TRBJ2-7; the D is unclear. The length of the CDR3 is 13 residues. The V gene lost 1 base and the J gene lost 0 bases, with 4 bases spanning the gap. Germline CDR1 is SGHVS and CDR2 is FQNEAQ. CDR3 residues: CASSLDRSYEQYF. The CDR3 DNA follows: TGTGCCAGCAGCTTAGATCGCTCCTACGAGCAGTACTTC.

The CDR3 loop is CAISEVDMGYNEQFF. The CDR3 DNA follows: TGTGCCATCAGTGAGGTGGATATGGGCTACAATGAGCAGTTCTTC. The chain couples TRBV10-3 to TRBJ2-1; D gene uncertain. This CDR3 comprises 15 residues. V was pared by 2 bases and J by 3 bases, with 11 bases between. Looked up from germline, CDR1 is ENHRY and CDR2 is SYGVKD.

The V gene is TRBV27, the J gene TRBJ2-3; D not certain. Germline V gene data show CDR1 as MNHEY and CDR2 as SMNVEV (reference sequence). V was trimmed by 5 bases and J by 0 bases, leaving 18 bases between them. The CDR3 contains 17 residues. The CDR3 is CASSPPSTGPSTDTQYF. DNA for the CDR3: TGTGCCAGCAGTCCCCCTTCGACGGGTCCTAGCACAGATACGCAGTATTTT.

The chain recombines TRBV2 with TRBJ1-2; D not resolved. Germline V gives CDR1 SNHLY, CDR2 FYNNEI. V lost 4 bases, J lost 8 bases, and 17 bases lay in between. CDR3 length: 14 amino acids. CDR3 loop: CASSGGPRADGYTF. DNA for the CDR3: TGTGCCAGCAGTGGTGGGCCAAGGGCAGACGGCTACACCTTC.

This chain links TRBV6-1 with TRBJ2-7; 13 nucleotides align to TRBD2. The V gene end was trimmed by 2 bases and the J gene end by 6 bases; junction bases not matched to a gene: 7. Germline CDR1 is MNHNS and CDR2 is SASEGT. This CDR3 spans 16 amino acids. The CDR3 nucleotides read TGTGCCAGCAGTGAATGGACTAGCGGGGGCCCTACCGAGCAGTACTTC. Translated: CASSEWTSGGPTEQYF.

The chain joins TRBV7-6 to TRBJ2-7; either TRBD1 or TRBD2 may fit D (5 bases each). Germline V lookup: CDR1 SGHVS, CDR2 FNYEAQ. This CDR3 is built from 14 residues. V was shortened by 3 bases and J by 1 base, with 10 bases between the two germline ends. In DNA form, the CDR3 reads TGTGCCAGCAGCTTCGGGGCGGCATCCTACGAGCAGTACTTC. Amino acid sequence: CASSFGAASYEQYF.

This rearrangement joins TRBV4-3 to TRBJ2-7; D unclear. With 1 base removed from V and 2 bases from J, the gap between germline ends came to 9 bases. Germline values: CDR1 LGHNA, CDR2 YSLEER. The CDR3 runs 14 residues. The DNA of the CDR3 is TGCGCCAGCAGCCAAGGGCACGATACCTACGAGCAGTACTTC. It specifies CASSQGHDTYEQYF.

The V call is TRBV27, the J call TRBJ1-1; D perhaps matches TRBD1 (5 bases). Germline assignment: CDR1 MNHEY and CDR2 SMNVEV (reference sequence). V was cut by 4 bases and J by 5 bases, with 11 bases left in between. The CDR3 contains 13 residues. The CDR3 DNA reads as TGTGCCAGCAGTTGGGGGGGAACAACTGAAGCTTTCTTT. Translating it yields CASSWGGTTEAFF.

The DNA for the CDR3 is TGTGCCAGCAGCGTATCGGGACTAGCGGGGGTCAAAAACATTCAGTACTTC. Translating gives CASSVSGLAGVKNIQYF. J is TRBJ2-4 and V is TRBV9; TRBD2 aligns across 14 bases. Germline V gives CDR1 SGDLS, CDR2 YYNGEE. There are 17 residues in the CDR3. V trimming: 1 base; J trimming: 3 bases; junction bases outside the gene matches: 3.

The chain has TRBV7-9 and TRBJ1-2, with a tentative D call TRBD1 (5 bases). Deletions cut 2 bases from V and 6 bases from J, with 7 bases between. This CDR3 has 12 amino acids. The germline V gene has CDR1 SEHNR and CDR2 FQNEAQ (reference sequence). The CDR3 sequence is CASSLKGDGYTF. Here the CDR3 DNA reads TGTGCCAGCAGCTTAAAAGGGGATGGCTACACCTTC.

The rearrangement links TRBV4-2 to TRBJ2-5; a possible D gene is TRBD2 (5 bases). Deletions cut 3 bases from V and 2 bases from J, with 16 bases between. CDR3 length equals 16 residues. Germline V gene data show CDR1 as LGHNA and CDR2 as YNFKEQ. The CDR3 here is CASSQLGARTQETQYF. For the CDR3, the DNA is TGTGCCAGCAGCCAGTTGGGAGCAAGAACACAAGAGACCCAGTACTTC.